This T cell receptor beta chain was profiled in a study of healthy donors' naive CD4 and CD8 T cells. About the research overall: Donors, half of them female, were 20-25, 40-50 or 60-70 years old. TCR alpha primers covered all functional IMGT alpha gene variants. Overall study results and limits: Positive CDR3 charge linked to CD4+ cells, negative to CD8+ cells.

V was clipped by 7 bases and J by 4 bases, with 16 bases between them. The CDR3 is made up of 14 amino acids. Per germline, CDR1 SQVTM and CDR2 ANQGSEA. Starting from around 470 ng of total RNA, TCR libraries were made with linear amplification. TCRdb reprocessed the reads via MiXCR and lists one record per CDR3 protein. The sample carries about 200,000 distinct CDR3 sequences, over 60% recorded once. Of note for this clonotype: The antigen is unknown.

The chain joins TRBV29-1 to TRBJ2-2; the D gene is possibly TRBD2 (6 bases). This receptor was obtained from a pool of human donors in good health; the sample pools cells from several healthy donors. The sample consisted of naive CD4+ and CD8+ T cells sorted from blood, pooled from several donors. As DNA, the CDR3 is TGCAGCGCGGGACCCGGGAGTACCACCGGGGAGCTGTTTTTT. This codes for CSAGPGSTTGELFF.